Detailed here is one T cell receptor beta chain. Sequencing used immunoSEQ multiplex PCR; TCRdb keeps in-frame clones, though not all of them. Of about 48,000 clones in the sample, over 85% were seen once. The entry originates in a study of T cell changes during pregnancy in multiple sclerosis. Trimming left V 1 base short and J 3 bases short, with 12 bases between. Germline CDR1 SNHLY, CDR2 FYNNEI. CDR3 length: 15 amino acids. This clonotype originated in a female donor with multiple sclerosis, enrolled in a pregnancy study. Sequenced here: CD4+ T cells from peripheral blood mononuclear cells, sampled in the first trimester of pregnancy. The chain is built from TRBV2 and TRBJ1-2; D call uncertain. The CDR3 sequence is CASSEVKGVDYGYTF. CDR3 nucleotide sequence: TGTGCCAGCAGTGAAGTTAAAGGAGTAGACTATGGCTACACCTTC.